Sequencing of this TCR beta chain was carried out in a study of blood T cells in healthy people across ages. The second PCR ran roughly 7 to 11 cycles with a sample-barcoded 5' primer and J-beta primers. Through a template-switch adaptor with 12 random nucleotides, each cDNA molecule received a tag. One entry per CDR3 protein results from TCRdb running MiXCR on the 5' RACE reads. The sample has some 1.8 million distinct CDR3 sequences, roughly 43% seen once; the top ten hold approximately 22%. Germline-derived CDR1 and CDR2 are SGHAT and FQNNGV. The junction had 12 bases not matched to a gene; V was cut back by 5 bases and J by 1 base. The CDR3 totals 17 residues. Turning to this clonotype: Its antigen is as yet unknown.

The individuals who served as donors were healthy Caucasians living in Russia, aged about 6 to 100. Around 10 milliliters was the volume of peripheral blood drawn from each donor. The study, taken as a whole, reports: The unsorted PBMCs prevented any conclusive comparison of naive versus antigen-experienced cells.

The sample taken for sequencing was blood. The receptor was derived from a human donor in good health. The chain couples TRBV11-2 to TRBJ2-3, with TRBD1 matching 7 bases. CDR3 bases: TGTGCCAGCAGCCGCGACCTGGCAACAGGGGGCACAGATACGCAGTATTTT. This encodes CASSRDLATGGTDTQYF. The whole variable domain, filled in from reference TRBV11-2 and TRBJ2-3, reads EAGVAQSPRYKIIEKRQSVAFWCNPISGHATLYWYQQILGQGPKLLIQFQNNGVVDDSQLPKDRFSAERLKGVDSTLKIQPAKLEDSAVYLCASSRDLATGGTDTQYFGPGTRLTVL.